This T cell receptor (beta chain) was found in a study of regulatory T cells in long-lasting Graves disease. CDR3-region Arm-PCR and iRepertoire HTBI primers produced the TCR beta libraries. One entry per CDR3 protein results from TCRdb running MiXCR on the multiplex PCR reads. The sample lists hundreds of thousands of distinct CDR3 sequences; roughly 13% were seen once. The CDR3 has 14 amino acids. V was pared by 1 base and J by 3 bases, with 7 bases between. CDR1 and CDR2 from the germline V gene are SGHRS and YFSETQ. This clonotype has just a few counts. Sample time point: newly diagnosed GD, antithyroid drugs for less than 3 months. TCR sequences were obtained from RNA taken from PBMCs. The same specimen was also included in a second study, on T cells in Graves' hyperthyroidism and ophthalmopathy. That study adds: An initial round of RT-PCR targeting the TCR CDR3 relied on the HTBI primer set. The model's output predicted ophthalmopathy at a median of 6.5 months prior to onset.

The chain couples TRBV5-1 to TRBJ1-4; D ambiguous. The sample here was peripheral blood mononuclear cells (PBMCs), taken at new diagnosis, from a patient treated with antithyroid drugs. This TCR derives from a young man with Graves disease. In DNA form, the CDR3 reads TGCGCCAGCAGCTTGTCACTATCTAATGAAAAACTGTTTTTT. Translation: CASSLSLSNEKLFF.